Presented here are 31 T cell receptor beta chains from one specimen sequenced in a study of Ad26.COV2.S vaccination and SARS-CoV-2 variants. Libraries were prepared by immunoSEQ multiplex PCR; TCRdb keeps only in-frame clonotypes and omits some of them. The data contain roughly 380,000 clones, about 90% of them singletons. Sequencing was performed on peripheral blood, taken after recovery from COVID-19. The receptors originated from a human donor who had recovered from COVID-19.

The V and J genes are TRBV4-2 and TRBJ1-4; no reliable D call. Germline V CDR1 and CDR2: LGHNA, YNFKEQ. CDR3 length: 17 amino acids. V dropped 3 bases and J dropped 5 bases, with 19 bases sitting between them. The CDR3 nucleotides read TGTGCCAGCAGCCAGAGGTCAGGAAGTGCAGTGAATGAAAAACTGTTTTTT. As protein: CASSQRSGSAVNEKLFF.

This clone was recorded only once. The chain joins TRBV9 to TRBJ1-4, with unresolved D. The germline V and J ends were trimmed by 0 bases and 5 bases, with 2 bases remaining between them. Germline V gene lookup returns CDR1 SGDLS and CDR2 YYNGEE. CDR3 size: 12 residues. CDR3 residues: CASSVGNEKLFF. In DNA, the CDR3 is TGTGCCAGCAGCGTAGGGAATGAAAAACTGTTTTTT.

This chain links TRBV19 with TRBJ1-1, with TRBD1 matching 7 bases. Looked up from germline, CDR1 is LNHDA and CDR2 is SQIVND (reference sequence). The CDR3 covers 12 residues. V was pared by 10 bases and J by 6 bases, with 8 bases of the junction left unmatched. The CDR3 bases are TGTGCCACCAAACGACAGGGTCCTGAAGCTTTCTTT. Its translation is CATKRQGPEAFF.

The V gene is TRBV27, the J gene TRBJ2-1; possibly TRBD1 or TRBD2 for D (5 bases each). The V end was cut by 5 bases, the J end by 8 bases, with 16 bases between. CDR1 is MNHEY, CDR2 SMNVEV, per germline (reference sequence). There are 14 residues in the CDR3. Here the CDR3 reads CASSLIEGSDEQFF. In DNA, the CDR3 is TGTGCCAGCAGTCTTATCGAGGGGTCCGATGAGCAGTTCTTC.

CDR3 nucleotide sequence: TGTGCCAGCAGCCCGCCCGGACAGCGCAGCTCCTCCACCATATATTTT. Amino acids: CASSPPGQRSSSTIYF. J is TRBJ1-3 and V is TRBV3-1 (or the pseudogene TRBV3-2), with TRBD1 as a possible D gene (6 bases). Looked up from germline, CDR1 is LGHDT and CDR2 is YNNKEL (reference sequence). The ends were cut back, 4 bases at V and 9 bases at J, with 22 bases in the middle. This CDR3 comprises 16 residues.

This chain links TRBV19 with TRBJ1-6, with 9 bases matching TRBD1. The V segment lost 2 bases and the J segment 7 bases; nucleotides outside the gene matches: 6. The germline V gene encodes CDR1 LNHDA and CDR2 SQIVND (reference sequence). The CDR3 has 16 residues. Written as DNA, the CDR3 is TGTGCCAGTAGTATACATGACAGGGGGGGAAATTCACCCCTCCACTTT. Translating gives CASSIHDRGGNSPLHF.

The CDR3: CASSFTAEMNTEAFF. In nucleotides, the CDR3 is TGTGCCAGCAGTTTTACGGCGGAAATGAACACTGAAGCTTTCTTT. J is TRBJ1-1 and V is TRBV27; D is unresolved. The germline V gene encodes CDR1 MNHEY and CDR2 SMNVEV (reference sequence). This CDR3 is built from 15 residues. V lost 3 bases, J lost 0 bases, and 11 bases lay in between.

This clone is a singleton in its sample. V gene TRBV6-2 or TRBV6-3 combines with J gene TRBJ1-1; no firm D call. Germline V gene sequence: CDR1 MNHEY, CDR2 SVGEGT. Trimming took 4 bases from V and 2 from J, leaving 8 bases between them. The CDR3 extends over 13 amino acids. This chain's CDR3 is CASSFAGNTEAFF. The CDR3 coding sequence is TGTGCCAGCAGTTTTGCAGGCAACACTGAAGCTTTCTTT.

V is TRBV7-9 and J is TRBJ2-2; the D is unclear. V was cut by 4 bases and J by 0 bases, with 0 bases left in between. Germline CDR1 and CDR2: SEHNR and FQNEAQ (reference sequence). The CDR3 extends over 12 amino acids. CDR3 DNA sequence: TGTGCCAGCAGCTCGAACACCGGGGAGCTGTTTTTT. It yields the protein CASSSNTGELFF.

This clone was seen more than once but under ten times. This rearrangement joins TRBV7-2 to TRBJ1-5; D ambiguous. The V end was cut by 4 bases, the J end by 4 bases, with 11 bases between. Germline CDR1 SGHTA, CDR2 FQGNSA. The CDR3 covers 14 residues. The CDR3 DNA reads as TGTGCCAGCAGCTCCCGGACCTCTAATCAGCCCCAGCATTTT. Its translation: CASSSRTSNQPQHF.

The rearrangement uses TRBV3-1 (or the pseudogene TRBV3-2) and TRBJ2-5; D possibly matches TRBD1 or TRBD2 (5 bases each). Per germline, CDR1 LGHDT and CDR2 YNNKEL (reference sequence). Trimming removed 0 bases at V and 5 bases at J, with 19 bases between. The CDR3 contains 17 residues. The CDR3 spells CASSQDRGTPLGETQYF. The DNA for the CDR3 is TGTGCCAGCAGCCAAGATAGAGGGACCCCGCTAGGGGAGACCCAGTACTTC.

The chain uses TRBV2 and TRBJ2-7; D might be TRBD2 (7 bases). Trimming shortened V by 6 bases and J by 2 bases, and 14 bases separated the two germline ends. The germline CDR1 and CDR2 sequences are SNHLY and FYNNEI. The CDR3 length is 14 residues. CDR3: CASRVRGAAYEQYF. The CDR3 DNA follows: TGTGCCAGCAGGGTACGGGGGGCCGCCTACGAGCAGTACTTC.

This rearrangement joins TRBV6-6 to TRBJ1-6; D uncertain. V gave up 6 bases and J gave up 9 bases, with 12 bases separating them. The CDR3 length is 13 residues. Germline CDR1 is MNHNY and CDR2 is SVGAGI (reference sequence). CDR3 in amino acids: CASSGLIGSPLHF. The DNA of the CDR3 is TGTGCCAGCAGCGGATTAATAGGTTCACCCCTCCACTTT.

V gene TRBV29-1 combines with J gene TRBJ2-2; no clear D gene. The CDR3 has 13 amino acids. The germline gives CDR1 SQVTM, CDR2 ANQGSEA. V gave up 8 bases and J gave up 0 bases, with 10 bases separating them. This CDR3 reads CSTLAANTGELFF. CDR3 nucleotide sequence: TGCAGCACCTTGGCAGCGAACACCGGGGAGCTGTTTTTT.

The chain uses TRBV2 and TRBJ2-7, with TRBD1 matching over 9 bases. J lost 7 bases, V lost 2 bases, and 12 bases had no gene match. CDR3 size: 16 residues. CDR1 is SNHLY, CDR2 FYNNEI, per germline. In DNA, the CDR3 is TGTGCCAGCAGTGAACTCGGGACAGGGACTTTCGTGGAGCAGTACTTC. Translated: CASSELGTGTFVEQYF.

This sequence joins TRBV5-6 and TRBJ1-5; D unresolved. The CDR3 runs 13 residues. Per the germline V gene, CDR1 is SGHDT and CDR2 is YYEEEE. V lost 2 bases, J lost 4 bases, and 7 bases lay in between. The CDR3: CASSFGGNQPQHF. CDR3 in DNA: TGTGCCAGCAGCTTTGGTGGGAATCAGCCCCAGCATTTT. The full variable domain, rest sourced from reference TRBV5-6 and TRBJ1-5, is DAGVTQSPTHLIKTRGQQVTLRCSPKSGHDTVSWYQQALGQGPQFIFQYYEEEERQRGNFPDRFSGHQFPNYSSELNVNALLLGDSALYLCASSFGGNQPQHFGDGTRLSIL.

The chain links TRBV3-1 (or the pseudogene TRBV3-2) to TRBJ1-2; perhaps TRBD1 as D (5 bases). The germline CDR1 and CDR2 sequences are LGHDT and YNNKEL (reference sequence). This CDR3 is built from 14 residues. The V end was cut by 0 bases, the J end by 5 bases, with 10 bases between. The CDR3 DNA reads TGTGCCAGCAGCCAAGATAATGCAGGGTATGGCTACACCTTC. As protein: CASSQDNAGYGYTF.

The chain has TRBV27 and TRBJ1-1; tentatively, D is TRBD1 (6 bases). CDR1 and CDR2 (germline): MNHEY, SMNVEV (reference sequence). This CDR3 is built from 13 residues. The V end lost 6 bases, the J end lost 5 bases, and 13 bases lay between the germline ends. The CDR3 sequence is CASSHRALTEAFF. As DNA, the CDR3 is TGTGCCAGCAGCCACAGGGCCCTGACTGAAGCTTTCTTT.

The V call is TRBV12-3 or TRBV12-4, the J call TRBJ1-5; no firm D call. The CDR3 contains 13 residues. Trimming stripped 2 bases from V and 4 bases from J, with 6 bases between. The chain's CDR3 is CASSLRGNQPQHF. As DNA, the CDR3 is TGTGCCAGCAGTTTACGGGGTAATCAGCCCCAGCATTTT.

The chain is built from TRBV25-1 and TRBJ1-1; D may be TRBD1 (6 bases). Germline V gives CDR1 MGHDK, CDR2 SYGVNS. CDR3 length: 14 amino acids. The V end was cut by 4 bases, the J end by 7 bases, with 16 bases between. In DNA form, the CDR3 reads TGTGCCAGCAGTGGGGGGGCCAGGGGAGGTGAAGCTTTCTTT. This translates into CASSGGARGGEAFF.

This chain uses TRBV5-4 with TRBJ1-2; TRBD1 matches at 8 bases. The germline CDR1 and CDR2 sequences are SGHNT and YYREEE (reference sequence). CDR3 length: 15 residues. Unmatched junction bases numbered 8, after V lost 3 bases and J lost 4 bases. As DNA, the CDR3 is TGTGCCAGCAGCTCTGCAGGGGGCATGGGCTATGGCTACACCTTC. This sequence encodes CASSSAGGMGYGYTF.

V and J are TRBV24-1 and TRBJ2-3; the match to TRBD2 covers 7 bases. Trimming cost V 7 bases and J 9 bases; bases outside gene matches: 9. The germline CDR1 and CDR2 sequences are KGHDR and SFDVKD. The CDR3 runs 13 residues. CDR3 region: CATSLSGGPTQYF. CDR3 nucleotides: TGTGCCACCAGCCTCTCGGGGGGACCGACGCAGTATTTT.

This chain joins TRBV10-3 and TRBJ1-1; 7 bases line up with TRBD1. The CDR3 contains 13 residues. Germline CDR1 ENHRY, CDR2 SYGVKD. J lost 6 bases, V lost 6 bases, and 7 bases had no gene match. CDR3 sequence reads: CAIRDRESAEAFF. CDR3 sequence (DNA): TGTGCCATCAGAGACAGGGAATCGGCTGAAGCTTTCTTT.

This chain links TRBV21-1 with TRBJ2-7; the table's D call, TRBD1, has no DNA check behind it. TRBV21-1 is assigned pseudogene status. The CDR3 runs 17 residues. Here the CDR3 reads CASSKKGNGSKAYEQYF. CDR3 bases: TGTGCCAGCAGCAAAAAGGGGAACGGATCCAAAGCCTACGAGCAGTACTTC.

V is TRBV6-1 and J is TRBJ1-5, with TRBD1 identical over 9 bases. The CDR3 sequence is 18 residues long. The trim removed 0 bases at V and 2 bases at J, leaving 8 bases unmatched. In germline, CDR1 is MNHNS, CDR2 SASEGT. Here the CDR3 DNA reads TGTGCCAGCAGTGAAGCCGGGACAGGGAGAGTCGGCAATCAGCCCCAGCATTTT. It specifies CASSEAGTGRVGNQPQHF.

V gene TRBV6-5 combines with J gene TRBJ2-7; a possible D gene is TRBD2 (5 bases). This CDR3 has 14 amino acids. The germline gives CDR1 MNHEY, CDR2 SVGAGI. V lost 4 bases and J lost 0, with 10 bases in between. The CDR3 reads CASSWTGSSYEQYF. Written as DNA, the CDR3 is TGTGCCAGCAGTTGGACGGGGAGCTCCTACGAGCAGTACTTC.

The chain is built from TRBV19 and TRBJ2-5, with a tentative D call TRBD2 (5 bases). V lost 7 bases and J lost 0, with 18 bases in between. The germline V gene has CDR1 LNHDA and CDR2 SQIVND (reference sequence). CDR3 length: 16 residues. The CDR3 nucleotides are TGTGCCAGTACCCCTTCGCGGGCGACGTACCAAGAGACCCAGTACTTC. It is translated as CASTPSRATYQETQYF. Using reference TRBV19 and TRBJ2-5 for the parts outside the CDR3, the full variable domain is DGGITQSPKYLFRKEGQNVTLSCEQNLNHDAMYWYRQDPGQGLRLIYYSQIVNDFQKGDIAEGYSVSREKKESFPLTVTSAQKNPTAFYLCASTPSRATYQETQYFGPGTRLLVL.

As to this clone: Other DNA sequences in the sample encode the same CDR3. The CDR3 sequence: CASSLDTGQPQHF. CDR3 nucleotides: TGTGCCAGCAGCTTGGATACGGGTCAGCCCCAGCATTTT. The V and J genes are TRBV5-4 and TRBJ1-5, with D uncertain. Germline V gene sequence: CDR1 SGHNT, CDR2 YYREEE (reference sequence). V lost 0 bases and J lost 6, with 7 bases in between. The CDR3 consists of 13 residues.

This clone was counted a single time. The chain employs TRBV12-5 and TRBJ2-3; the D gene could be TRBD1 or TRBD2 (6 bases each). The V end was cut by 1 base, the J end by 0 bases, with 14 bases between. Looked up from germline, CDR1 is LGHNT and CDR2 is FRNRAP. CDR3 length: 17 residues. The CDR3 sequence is CASGLATTGTSTDTQYF. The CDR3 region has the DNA TGTGCTAGTGGTTTGGCCACCACAGGGACTAGCACAGATACGCAGTATTTT.

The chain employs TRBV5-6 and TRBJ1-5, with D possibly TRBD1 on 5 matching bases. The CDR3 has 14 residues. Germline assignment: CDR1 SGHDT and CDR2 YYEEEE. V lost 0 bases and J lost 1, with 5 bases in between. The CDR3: CASSLEGSNQPQHF. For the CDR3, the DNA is TGTGCCAGCAGCTTGGAGGGGAGCAATCAGCCCCAGCATTTT.

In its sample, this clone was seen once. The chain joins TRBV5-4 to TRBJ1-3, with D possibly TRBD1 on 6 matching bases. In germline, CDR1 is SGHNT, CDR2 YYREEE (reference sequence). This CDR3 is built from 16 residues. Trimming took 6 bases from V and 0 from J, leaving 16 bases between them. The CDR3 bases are TGTGCCAGCACCCTGGGGGCGGCCTCCTCTGGAAACACCATATATTTT. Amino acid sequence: CASTLGAASSGNTIYF.